A selection of T cell receptor beta chains follows, all from one sample in a study of blood T cells in healthy people across ages. From the 5' RACE reads, TCRdb called clonotypes with MiXCR, one entry per CDR3 protein. This sample carries fewer than 1 million distinct CDR3 sequences, approximately 44% of them seen once, and the ten largest clones take about a fifth. The sequenced sample consisted of blood. The source of these receptors is a man in his 60s in good health. The CDR3 runs from the conserved cysteine through the conserved F or W. D genes are given only for firm matches.

CDR3aa: CSTVRTEVSTEAFF; d_gene: -; v_gene: TRBV20-1; len: 14; j_gene: TRBJ1-1
CDR3aa: CATSAVAGTEQFF; d_gene: TRBD2; v_gene: TRBV24-1; len: 13; j_gene: TRBJ2-1
CDR3aa: CASSSAGGYLTQFF; d_gene: TRBD2; v_gene: TRBV6-2/TRBV6-3; len: 14; j_gene: TRBJ2-1
CDR3aa: CASSLESSGANVLTF; d_gene: -; v_gene: TRBV5-1; len: 15; j_gene: TRBJ2-6
CDR3aa: CASSLAGQGVYGYTF; d_gene: TRBD1; v_gene: TRBV5-6; len: 15; j_gene: TRBJ1-2
CDR3aa: CASSQVRLAGGATGELFF; d_gene: TRBD2; v_gene: TRBV4-3; len: 18; j_gene: TRBJ2-2
CDR3aa: CASSPGGGPDTQYF; d_gene: TRBD2; v_gene: TRBV12-3/TRBV12-4; len: 14; j_gene: TRBJ2-3
CDR3aa: CASSLGHSQETQYF; d_gene: -; v_gene: TRBV9; len: 14; j_gene: TRBJ2-5
CDR3aa: CATSELGQGITGELFF; d_gene: TRBD1; v_gene: TRBV24-1; len: 16; j_gene: TRBJ2-2
CDR3aa: CASSEGWTGRIDTQYF; d_gene: TRBD1; v_gene: TRBV6-1; len: 16; j_gene: TRBJ2-3
CDR3aa: CASGLRGQGLYEQFF; d_gene: TRBD1; v_gene: TRBV2; len: 15; j_gene: TRBJ2-1
CDR3aa: CASSQDAFGGTISTGELFF; d_gene: TRBD2; v_gene: TRBV4-3; len: 19; j_gene: TRBJ2-2
CDR3aa: CASSLGEGAEAFF; d_gene: -; v_gene: TRBV5-1; len: 13; j_gene: TRBJ1-1
CDR3aa: CASSAPPGYEQYF; d_gene: -; v_gene: TRBV27; len: 13; j_gene: TRBJ2-7
CDR3aa: CASSPGGLGNEQFF; d_gene: TRBD2; v_gene: TRBV13; len: 14; j_gene: TRBJ2-1
CDR3aa: CASSRTGQTGVRNTEAFF; d_gene: TRBD1; v_gene: TRBV18; len: 18; j_gene: TRBJ1-1
CDR3aa: CSVEGASGGALVTQYF; d_gene: TRBD2; v_gene: TRBV29-1; len: 16; j_gene: TRBJ2-3
CDR3aa: CSARTQVVGNEQYF; d_gene: -; v_gene: TRBV20-1; len: 14; j_gene: TRBJ2-7
CDR3aa: CASSDLAGGGTDTQYF; d_gene: TRBD2; v_gene: TRBV5-1; len: 16; j_gene: TRBJ2-3
CDR3aa: CASSQERGVGEAFF; d_gene: -; v_gene: TRBV4-3; len: 14; j_gene: TRBJ1-1
CDR3aa: CASSAIDISYEQYF; d_gene: -; v_gene: TRBV7-8; len: 14; j_gene: TRBJ2-7
CDR3aa: CASTQGLAGFSTDTQYF; d_gene: TRBD2; v_gene: TRBV3-1; len: 17; j_gene: TRBJ2-3